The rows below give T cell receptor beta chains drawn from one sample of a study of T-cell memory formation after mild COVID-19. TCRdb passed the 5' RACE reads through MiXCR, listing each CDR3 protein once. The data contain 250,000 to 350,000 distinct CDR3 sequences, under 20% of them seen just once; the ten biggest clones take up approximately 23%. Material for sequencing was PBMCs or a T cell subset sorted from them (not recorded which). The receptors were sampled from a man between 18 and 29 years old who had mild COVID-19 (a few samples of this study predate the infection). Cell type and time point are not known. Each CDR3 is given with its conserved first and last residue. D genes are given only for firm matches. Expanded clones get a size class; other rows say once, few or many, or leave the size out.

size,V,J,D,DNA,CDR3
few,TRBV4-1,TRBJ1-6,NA,TGCGCCAGCAGCCAAGGTGAAGGGTCCTATAATTCACCCCTCCACTTT,CASSQGEGSYNSPLHF
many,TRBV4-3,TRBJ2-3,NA,TGCGCCAGCAGCCAAGACGAATCTAGCACAGATACGCAGTATTTT,CASSQDESSTDTQYF
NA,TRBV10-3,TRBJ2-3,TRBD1,TGTGCCATCAGTGATCAGGGGGCAAGCACAGATACGCAGTATTTT,CAISDQGASTDTQYF
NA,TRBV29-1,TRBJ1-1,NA,TGCAGCGTTGATTATAAGGTTGAAGCTTTCTTT,CSVDYKVEAFF
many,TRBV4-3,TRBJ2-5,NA,TGCGCCAGCAGCCAAGGTCTCAGGGAACAAGAGACCCAGTACTTC,CASSQGLREQETQYF
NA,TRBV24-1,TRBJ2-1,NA,TGTGCCACCAGACAGGGCGGAGAAGATGAGCAGTTCTTC,CATRQGGEDEQFF
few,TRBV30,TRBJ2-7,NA,TGTGCCTGGACTCGCCGACCCTACGAGCAGTACTTC,CAWTRRPYEQYF
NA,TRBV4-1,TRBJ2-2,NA,TGCGCCAGCAGCCAAGTATGGGGGACCGGGGAGCTGTTTTTT,CASSQVWGTGELFF
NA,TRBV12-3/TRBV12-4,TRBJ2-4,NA,TGTGCCAGCAGTTCAAGGGACATTCAGTACTTC,CASSSRDIQYF
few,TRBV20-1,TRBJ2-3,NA,TGCAGTGCTCGTCACAGACGATCTAGCACAGATACGCAGTATTTT,CSARHRRSSTDTQYF
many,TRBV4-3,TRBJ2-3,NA,TGCGCCAGCAGCCACCGGGGGGATACGCAGTATTTT,CASSHRGDTQYF
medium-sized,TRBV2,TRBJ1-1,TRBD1,TGTGCCAGCAGTGGCAGACAGGGTAGCACTGAAGCTTTCTTT,CASSGRQGSTEAFF
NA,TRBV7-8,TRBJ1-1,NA,TGTGCCAGCAGCTTCAGAACTGGCAGGGGAAGAGGAAACACTGAAGCTTTCTTT,CASSFRTGRGRGNTEAFF
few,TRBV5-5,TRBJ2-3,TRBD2,TGTGCCAGCAGCCTCCGGACTAGCGGGGTGAGAGATACGCAGTATTTT,CASSLRTSGVRDTQYF
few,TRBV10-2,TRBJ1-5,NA,TGCGCCAGCAGTTCTTCAGGTAGCAATCAGCCCCAGCATTTT,CASSSSGSNQPQHF
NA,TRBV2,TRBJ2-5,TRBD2,TGTGCCAGCAAGCTTGGACTAGCGATAGAGACCCAGTACTTC,CASKLGLAIETQYF
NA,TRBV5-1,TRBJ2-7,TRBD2,TGCGCCAGCAGCCCAGACGGGGGGGCCGTATACGAGCAGTACTTC,CASSPDGGAVYEQYF
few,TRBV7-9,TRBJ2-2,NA,TGTGCCACGCTCTCACTGGGAACCGGGGAGCTGTTTTTT,CATLSLGTGELFF
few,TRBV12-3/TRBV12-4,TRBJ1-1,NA,TGTGCCAGCAGAAAGGCAGGCCTGAACACTGAAGCTTTCTTT,CASRKAGLNTEAFF
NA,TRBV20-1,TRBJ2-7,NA,TGCAGTGGTATCAACAGGGTCCGGGAGCAGTACTTC,CSGINRVREQYF
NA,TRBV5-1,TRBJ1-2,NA,TGCGCCAGCAGCCCGACGGTCATCAACTATGGCTACACCTTC,CASSPTVINYGYTF
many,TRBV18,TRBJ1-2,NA,TGTGCCAGAGGACAGAAGGCTTATGGCTACACCTTC,CARGQKAYGYTF